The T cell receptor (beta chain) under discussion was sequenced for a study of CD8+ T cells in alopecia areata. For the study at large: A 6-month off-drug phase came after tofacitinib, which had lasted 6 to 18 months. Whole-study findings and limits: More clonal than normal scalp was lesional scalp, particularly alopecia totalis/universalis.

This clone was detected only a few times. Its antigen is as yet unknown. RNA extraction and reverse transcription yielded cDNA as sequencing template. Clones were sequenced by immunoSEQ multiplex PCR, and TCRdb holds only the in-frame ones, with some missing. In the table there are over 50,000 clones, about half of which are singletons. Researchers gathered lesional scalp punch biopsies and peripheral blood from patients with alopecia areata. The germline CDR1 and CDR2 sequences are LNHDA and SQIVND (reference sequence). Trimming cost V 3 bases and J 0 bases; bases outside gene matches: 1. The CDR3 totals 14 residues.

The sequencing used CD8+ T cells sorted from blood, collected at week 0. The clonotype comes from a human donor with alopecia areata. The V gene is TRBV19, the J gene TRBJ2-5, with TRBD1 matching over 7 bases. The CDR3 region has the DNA TGTGCCAGTAGTATCGGGACAGACCAAGAGACCCAGTACTTC. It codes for CASSIGTDQETQYF.